A selection of T cell receptor beta chains follows, all from one sample in a study of T cells after yellow fever vaccination. TCRdb reprocessed the 5' RACE reads via MiXCR and lists one record per CDR3 protein. Of approximately 250,000 distinct CDR3 sequences in the sample, roughly 3.7% were seen once. The sequences come from PBMCs, collected 15 days after the yellow fever booster vaccination. These receptors all stem from a man younger than 35 who received the YFV17D yellow fever vaccine. The CDR3 runs from the conserved cysteine through the conserved F or W. Each record gives: D gene, V gene, J gene, clone size, CDR3 protein, CDR3 DNA. D genes are given only for firm matches. Clone size appears in some rows only: once, few, many, or a class for an expanded clone.

.	TRBV3-1	TRBJ2-2	many	CAARSGVAVTGELFF	TGTGCCGCTCGATCCGGGGTGGCTGTGACCGGGGAGCTGTTTTTT
.	TRBV4-1	TRBJ2-2	many	CASSRGWDTGELFF	TGCGCCAGCAGCAGGGGGTGGGACACCGGGGAGCTGTTTTTT
.	TRBV4-1	TRBJ2-5	many	CASSQVGTLQETQYF	TGCGCCAGCAGCCAAGTTGGGACATTGCAAGAGACCCAGTACTTC
.	TRBV5-5	TRBJ2-5	many	CASSLTRGWQETQYF	TGTGCCAGCAGCTTGACCAGGGGATGGCAAGAGACCCAGTACTTC
.	TRBV12-1	TRBJ2-1	many	CASPSGTGLHFDLGEQFF	TGTGCCAGCCCTTCGGGGACAGGCCTTCATTTCGATCTCGGTGAGCAGTTCTTC
.	TRBV6-6	TRBJ1-1	.	CASSFPRRHTEAFF	TGTGCCAGCAGTTTCCCCAGGAGACACACTGAAGCTTTCTTT
.	TRBV29-1	TRBJ2-7	many	CSVEEDRGPYEQYF	TGCAGCGTTGAAGAGGATCGGGGGCCCTACGAGCAGTACTTC
.	TRBV28	TRBJ2-3	many	CASSPGPERSWVNTQYF	TGTGCCAGCAGCCCTGGTCCCGAACGGTCTTGGGTAAATACGCAGTATTTT
TRBD1	TRBV7-6	TRBJ2-7	many	CASIPTGSYEQYF	TGTGCCAGCATCCCGACAGGGTCCTACGAGCAGTACTTC
TRBD1	TRBV20-1	TRBJ1-4	many	CSALPPDRGDEKLFF	TGCAGTGCTCTCCCGCCGGACAGGGGAGATGAAAAACTGTTTTTT
.	TRBV5-6	TRBJ1-6	many	CASSLGTPSALHF	TGTGCCAGCAGCTTGGGGACCCCGTCGGCCCTCCACTTT
TRBD1	TRBV5-1	TRBJ1-1	many	CASSSGQGAQNEAFF	TGCGCCAGCAGCTCGGGACAGGGGGCGCAGAATGAAGCTTTCTTT
.	TRBV7-9	TRBJ2-5	many	CASSFFRLRGGAGHRGETQYF	TGTGCCAGCAGCTTTTTTAGACTGCGAGGGGGCGCGGGACACAGGGGAGAGACCCAGTACTTC
.	TRBV5-4	TRBJ2-3	many	CASSLASHTDTQYF	TGTGCCAGCAGCTTGGCCTCCCACACAGATACGCAGTATTTT
.	TRBV7-3	TRBJ2-6	many	CASRDGTAGANVLTF	TGTGCCAGCAGGGACGGTACTGCGGGGGCCAACGTCCTGACTTTC